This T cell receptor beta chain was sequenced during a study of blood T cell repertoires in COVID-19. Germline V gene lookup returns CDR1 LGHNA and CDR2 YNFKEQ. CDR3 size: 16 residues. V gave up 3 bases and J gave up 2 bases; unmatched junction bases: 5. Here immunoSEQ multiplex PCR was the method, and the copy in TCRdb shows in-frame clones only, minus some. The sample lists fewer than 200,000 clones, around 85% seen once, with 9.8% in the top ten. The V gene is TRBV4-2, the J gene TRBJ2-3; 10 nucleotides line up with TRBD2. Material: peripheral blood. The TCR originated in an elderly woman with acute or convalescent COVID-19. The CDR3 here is CASSQDGLAATDTQYF. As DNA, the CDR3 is TGTGCCAGCAGCCAGGACGGACTAGCGGCCACAGATACGCAGTATTTT.